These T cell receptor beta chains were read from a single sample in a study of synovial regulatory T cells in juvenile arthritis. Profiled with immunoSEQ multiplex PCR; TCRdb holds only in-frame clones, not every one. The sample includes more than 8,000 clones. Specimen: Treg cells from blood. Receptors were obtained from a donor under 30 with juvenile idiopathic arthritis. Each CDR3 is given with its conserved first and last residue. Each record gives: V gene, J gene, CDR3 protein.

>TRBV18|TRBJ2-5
CASSPFRGVNQETQYF
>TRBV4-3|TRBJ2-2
CASSQPPRGARTGELFF
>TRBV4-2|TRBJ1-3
CASSQVNWGSWKVSGNTIYF
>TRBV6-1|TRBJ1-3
CASSEWGRTIYF
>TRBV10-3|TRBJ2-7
CAISPVDGDEQYF
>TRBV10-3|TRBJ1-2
CAIKLSRGPNYGYTF
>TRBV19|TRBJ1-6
CASSSRQGVDSPLHF
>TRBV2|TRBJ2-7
CASSLVSYEQYF
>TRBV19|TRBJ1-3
CASSISGVSGNTIYF
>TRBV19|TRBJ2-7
CASSMGQGATYEQYF
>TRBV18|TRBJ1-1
CASSPNGPNTEAFF
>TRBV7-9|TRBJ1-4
CASSFGFTNEKLFF
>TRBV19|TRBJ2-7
CASSDFYEQYF
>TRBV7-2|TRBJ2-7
CASSSRLEDEQYF
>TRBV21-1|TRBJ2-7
CASSKGQGGYEQYF
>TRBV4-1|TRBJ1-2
CASSQDRGGYGYTF
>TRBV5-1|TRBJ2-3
CASSLGATRDTQYF
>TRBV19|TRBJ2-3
CASSIDPGWSYTDTQYF
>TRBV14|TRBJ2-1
CASSQGWDTYNEQFF
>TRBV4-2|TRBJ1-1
CASSRPEDTEAFF
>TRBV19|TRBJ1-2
CASSGQGTGYTF
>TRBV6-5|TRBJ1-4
CASSTGSYNEKLFF
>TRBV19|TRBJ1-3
CASSIRGRLKDTIYF
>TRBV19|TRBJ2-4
CASRGGPLGTILQYF
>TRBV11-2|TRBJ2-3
CASSLGDTQYF
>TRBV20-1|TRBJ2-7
CSAGYGEQYF
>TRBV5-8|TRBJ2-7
CASSFRTGPYEQYF
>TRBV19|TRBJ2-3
CASNGLAGFTDTQYF
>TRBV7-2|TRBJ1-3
CASSLLGTASGNTIYF
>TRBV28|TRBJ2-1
CASSLLGLAGGNEQFF
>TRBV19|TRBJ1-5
CASSIRAFYSNQPQHF
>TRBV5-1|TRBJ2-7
CASSLSIENEQYF
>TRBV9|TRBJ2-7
CASSGGFDEQYF
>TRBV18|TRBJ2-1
CASSRLAGVWNEQFF
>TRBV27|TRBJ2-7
CASSRRTGFEQYF
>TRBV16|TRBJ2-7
CASSQGGEAYEQYF
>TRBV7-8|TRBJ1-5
CASSLTTYSNQPQHF
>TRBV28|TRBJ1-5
CASSYRGPQHF
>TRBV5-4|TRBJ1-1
CASRQGSPHDTEAFF
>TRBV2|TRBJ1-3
CASKDRGGSSSGNTIYF
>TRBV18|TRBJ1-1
CASSRTDPWEAFF
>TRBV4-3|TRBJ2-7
CASSQDRQGGYEQYF